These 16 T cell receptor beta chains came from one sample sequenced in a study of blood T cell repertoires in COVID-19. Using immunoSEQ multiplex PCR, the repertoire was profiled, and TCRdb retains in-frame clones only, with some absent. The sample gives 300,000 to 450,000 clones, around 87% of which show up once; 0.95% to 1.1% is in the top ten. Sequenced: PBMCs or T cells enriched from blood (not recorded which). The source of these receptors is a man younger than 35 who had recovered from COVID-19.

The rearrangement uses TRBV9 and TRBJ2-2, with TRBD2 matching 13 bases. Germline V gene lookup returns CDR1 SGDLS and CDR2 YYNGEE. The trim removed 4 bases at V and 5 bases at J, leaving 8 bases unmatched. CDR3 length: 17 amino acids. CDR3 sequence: CASSLWELAGGTGELFF. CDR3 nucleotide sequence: TGTGCCAGCAGCCTCTGGGAACTAGCGGGAGGGACCGGGGAGCTGTTTTTT.

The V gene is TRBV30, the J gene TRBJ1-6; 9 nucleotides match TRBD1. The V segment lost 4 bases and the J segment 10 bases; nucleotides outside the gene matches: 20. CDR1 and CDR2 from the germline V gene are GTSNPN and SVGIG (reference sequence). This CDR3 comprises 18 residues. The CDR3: CAWTERPGQGRSRSPLHF. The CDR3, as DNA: TGTGCCTGGACCGAAAGGCCGGGACAGGGTCGCTCGAGATCACCCCTCCACTTT.

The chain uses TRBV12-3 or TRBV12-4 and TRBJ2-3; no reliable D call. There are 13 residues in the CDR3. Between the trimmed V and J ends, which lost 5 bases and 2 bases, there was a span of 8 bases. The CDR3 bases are TGTGCCAGCAGTCCCCACAACACAGATACGCAGTATTTT. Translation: CASSPHNTDTQYF.

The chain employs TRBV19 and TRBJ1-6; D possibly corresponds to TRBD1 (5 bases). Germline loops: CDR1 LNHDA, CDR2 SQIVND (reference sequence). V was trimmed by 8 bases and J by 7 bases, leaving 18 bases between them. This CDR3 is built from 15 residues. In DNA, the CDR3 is TGTGCCAGTGGGACGGAGGGCCTTGGGAATTCACCCCTCCACTTT. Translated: CASGTEGLGNSPLHF.

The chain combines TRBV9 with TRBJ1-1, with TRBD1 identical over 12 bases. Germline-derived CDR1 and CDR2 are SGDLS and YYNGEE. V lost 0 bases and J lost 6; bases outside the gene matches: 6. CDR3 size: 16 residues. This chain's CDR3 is CASSVVSGQGAAEAFF. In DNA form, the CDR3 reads TGTGCCAGCAGCGTAGTGTCGGGACAGGGGGCGGCTGAAGCTTTCTTT.

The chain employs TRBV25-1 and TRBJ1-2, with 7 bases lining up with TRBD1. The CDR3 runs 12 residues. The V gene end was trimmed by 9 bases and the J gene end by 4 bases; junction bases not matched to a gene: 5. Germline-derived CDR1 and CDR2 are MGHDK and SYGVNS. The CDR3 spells CASQQGRYGYTF. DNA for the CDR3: TGTGCCAGTCAACAGGGGCGCTATGGCTACACCTTC.

CDR3 in amino acids: CASSQGLMNTEAFF. The CDR3 DNA sequence: TGTGCCAGCAGCCAAGGACTTATGAACACTGAAGCTTTCTTT. The chain combines TRBV3-1 (or the pseudogene TRBV3-2) with TRBJ1-1; D gene unclear. From germline, CDR1 is LGHDT and CDR2 YNNKEL (reference sequence). Deletions cut 1 base from V and 0 bases from J, with 6 bases between. The length of the CDR3 is 14 residues.

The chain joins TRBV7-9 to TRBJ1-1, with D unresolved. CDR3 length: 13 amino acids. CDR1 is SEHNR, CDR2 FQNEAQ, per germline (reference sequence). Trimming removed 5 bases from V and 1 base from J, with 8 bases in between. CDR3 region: CASSPQENTEAFF. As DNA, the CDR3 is TGTGCCAGCAGCCCCCAGGAGAACACTGAAGCTTTCTTT.

CDR3 in amino acids: CASSPMGTGLEKLFF. The CDR3 DNA sequence: TGTGCCAGCTCACCAATGGGGACAGGGTTGGAAAAACTGTTTTTT. The J gene is TRBJ1-4, the V gene TRBV18; 9 bases line up with TRBD1. This CDR3 comprises 15 residues. V trimming: 2 bases; J trimming: 8 bases; junction bases outside the gene matches: 6. CDR1 is KGHSH, CDR2 LQKENI, per germline.

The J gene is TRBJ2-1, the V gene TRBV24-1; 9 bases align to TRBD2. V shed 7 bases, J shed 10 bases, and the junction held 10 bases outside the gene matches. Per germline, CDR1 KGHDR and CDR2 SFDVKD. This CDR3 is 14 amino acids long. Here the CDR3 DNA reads TGTGCCACCAGACCCTCGACTAGCGGTGGGGAGCAGTTCTTC. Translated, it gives CATRPSTSGGEQFF.

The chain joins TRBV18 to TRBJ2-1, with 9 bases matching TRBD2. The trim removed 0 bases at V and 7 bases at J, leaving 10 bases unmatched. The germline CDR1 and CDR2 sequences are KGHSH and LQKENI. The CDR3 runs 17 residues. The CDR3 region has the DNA TGTGCCAGCTCACCACCCCTGGTGGGAGCGGGAGGAAATGAGCAGTTCTTC. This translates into CASSPPLVGAGGNEQFF.

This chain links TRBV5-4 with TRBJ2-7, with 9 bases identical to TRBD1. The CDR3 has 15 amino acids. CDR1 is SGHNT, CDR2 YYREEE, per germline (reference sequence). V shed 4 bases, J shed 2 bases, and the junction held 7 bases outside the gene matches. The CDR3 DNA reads TGTGCCAGCAGCCCCGGGACAGGGTTAACCTACGAGCAGTACTTC. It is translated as CASSPGTGLTYEQYF.

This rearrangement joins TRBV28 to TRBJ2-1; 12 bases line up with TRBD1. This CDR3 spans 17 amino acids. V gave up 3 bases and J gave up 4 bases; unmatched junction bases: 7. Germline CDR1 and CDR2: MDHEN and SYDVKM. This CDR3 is CASSLYRDRGLYNEQFF. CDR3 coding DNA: TGTGCCAGCAGTTTGTACCGGGACAGGGGGCTTTACAATGAGCAGTTCTTC.

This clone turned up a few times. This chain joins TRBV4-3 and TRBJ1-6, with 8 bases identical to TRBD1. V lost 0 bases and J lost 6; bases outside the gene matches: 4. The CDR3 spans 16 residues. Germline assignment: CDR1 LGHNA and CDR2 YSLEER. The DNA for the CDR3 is TGCGCCAGCAGCCAAGACGCAGGGGGCCCTAATTCACCCCTCCACTTT. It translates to CASSQDAGGPNSPLHF.

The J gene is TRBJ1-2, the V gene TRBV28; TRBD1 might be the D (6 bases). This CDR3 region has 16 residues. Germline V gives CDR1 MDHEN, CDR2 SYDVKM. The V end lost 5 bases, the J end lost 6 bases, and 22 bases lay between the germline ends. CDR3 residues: CASSLNRVGITDGYTF. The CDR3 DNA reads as TGTGCCAGCAGTCTTAACAGGGTAGGCATTACGGATGGCTACACCTTC.

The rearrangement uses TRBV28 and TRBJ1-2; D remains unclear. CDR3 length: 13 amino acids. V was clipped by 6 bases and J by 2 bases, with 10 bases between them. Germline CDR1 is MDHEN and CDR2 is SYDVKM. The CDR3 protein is CASSRPENYGYTF. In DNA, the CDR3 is TGTGCCAGCAGCCGCCCCGAGAACTATGGCTACACCTTC.